This TCR beta chain was observed in a study of regulatory T cells in long-lasting Graves disease. Study-wide results and limits: Whereas 900 to 1,000 public clonotypes were shared by new patients, persistent patients shared more, at some 2,900.

iRepertoire HTBI primers and Arm-PCR of CDR3 regions built TCR beta libraries. TCRdb reprocessed the multiplex PCR reads via MiXCR and lists one record per CDR3 protein. The table includes some 330,000 distinct CDR3 sequences, 10% to 15% detected once. V shed 0 bases and J shed 4 bases, with 15 bases lying between them. This CDR3 has 15 residues. The germline V gene encodes CDR1 DFQATT and CDR2 SNEGSKA (reference sequence). This clonotype was seen at least ten times. Its antigen remains unknown. Time point noted: newly diagnosed GD, antithyroid drugs for less than 3 months. Extracted RNA from PBMCs served as the source of the TCR library. Roughly 8.2-milliliter peripheral blood samples went into EDTA tubes. These data also formed part of another study, on T cells in Graves' hyperthyroidism and ophthalmopathy. That paper states: These patients, aged 18 to 65, had recently diagnosed hyperthyroidism lasting under 2 months.

The chain recombines TRBV20-1 with TRBJ1-1; the D gene is possibly TRBD1 (6 bases). The clonotype comes from a woman between 18 and 29 years old with Graves disease. Sample: peripheral blood mononuclear cells (PBMCs), taken at new diagnosis, from a patient treated with antithyroid drugs. The DNA for the CDR3 is TGCAGTGCTAGAGATTACGGCAGGGGAGGCACTGAAGCTTTCTTT. It translates to CSARDYGRGGTEAFF.